This paragraph reports one TCR beta chain. This clonotype has just a few counts. No cognate antigen has been identified for it. Per-base qualities were not stored, and no clone one base away is much larger. The data were taken from a study of naive and memory T cell subsets (dated by TCRdb to 2015 to 2018). Turning to the overall study: An open-source, UMI-based TCR alpha and beta sequencing pipeline was applied to sorted naive and memory peripheral blood T cell subsets. Complete agreement was observed between the functional CMV T cell responses and the IgG serology results. RNA was DNase-treated and reverse transcribed with TCR constant-region primers, mostly using SuperScript III.

TCR alpha and beta chain libraries were amplified separately from the second PCR step onward. The CMV status of each donor was determined by measuring IFNgamma production from CD4+ T cells after fresh PBMCs had been stimulated overnight with CMV viral lysate. CD4 T cells were positively selected with Miltenyi beads, followed by positive selection of CD8 T cells from the CD4-negative fraction. After staining for CD3, CD4, CD8, CD45RA, CD27 and a live/dead dye, cells were sorted on a BD Aria II into four subsets based on CD45RA and CD27. Blood was obtained from three healthy volunteers, and the blood from each volunteer was fractionated into CD4 and CD8 T cells and subsequently into four differentiation subsets. Approximately 130 ml of peripheral blood was drawn per donor, and PBMC were isolated by Ficoll-Paque PLUS density-gradient centrifugation. After sorting, cells were lysed in RLT buffer, RNA was extracted using a Qiagen RNeasy kit, and the extracted RNA was stored at -80 degrees C.

Broad study findings and their caveats: A clonotype was defined as a single alpha or beta chain sequence rather than as a paired alpha/beta receptor. The repertoire findings for the naive and memory subsets could not be validated against a ground truth because none was available. RNA-based TCR counts may be affected by expression changes linked to T cell activation and differentiation. After error correction, over 90% of naive TCR sequences appeared only once, giving much steeper abundance distributions than memory subsets. In both CD4 and CD8 cells, the Gini index increased while Shannon and inverse Simpson diversity decreased from naive through CM, EM and EMRA. TCR abundance followed a power law whose exponent differed between naive and memory subsets but was consistent across the three individuals. A few larger clonotypes were present in naive repertoires, especially CD8 naive repertoires, and these clonotypes were possibly memory cells re-expressing CD45RA.

Per the germline V gene, SGHDT is the CDR1 and YYEEEE is the CDR2. Including cysteine and phenylalanine, the CDR3 has 13 amino acids. Left in the record is the CDR3 DNA by itself, 39 bases read in frame from the first base. Trimming takes 2 bases off V and 7 bases off J; junction bases not matched to a gene: 2. Receptor amplification or capture employed UMI-ligation and nested PCR. The beta constant-region primer consisted of an equimolar mixture of two oligonucleotides that together covered TRBC1 and TRBC2. Four rounds of PCR, combining the SP2 primer with nested alpha and beta constant-region primers, were used to amplify the ligated cDNA. A single-stranded oligonucleotide containing the SP2 primer and a 12-nucleotide UMI was joined to the 3' end of the cDNA by T4 RNA ligase 1. Incubation of the ligation reaction lasted 20-24 hours at 16 degrees C. To avoid over-amplification, PCR2 was usually performed as a SYBR Green qPCR and halted once a predetermined threshold was reached. Agencourt AMPure XP magnetic beads were used for all purifications after the first. Library quantification was done by Qubit, followed by a TapeStation check on which the main peak was expected at around 650 bp. Pooled libraries were sequenced on an Illumina MiSeq using v2 2x251 paired-end kits, and typically about 0.9-2 million reads were obtained per sample. Libraries were pooled at 4 nM per sample, and roughly 4.5-8% PhiX was added to improve cluster recognition. As for how the authors treated the data: Using tag matching that tolerated one base-pair mismatch, Decombinator assigned V and J genes to FASTQ reads that had been processed by Demultiplexor. Collapsinator relied on UMIs to fix sequencing errors as well as frequency errors caused by PCR heterogeneity. CDR3Translator translated TCRs and extracted CDR3s from the conserved cysteine to the FGXG phenylalanine, flagging non-productive sequences. Gini, Shannon entropy and inverse Simpson indices were calculated on repertoires that had been subsampled to equal numbers of UMI-defined TCRs. Within the linear range, a power law was fitted to clonotype abundance distributions using maximum likelihood. For one naive CD8 sample, the pipeline and MIGEC produced similar UMI counts, unique TCR numbers and clonal distributions. One analysis removed from the naive repertoire any naive TCRs that were also found in any memory subset from the same donor. A set of approximately 7,300 CMV-associated CDR3 sequences, compiled from VDJdb and a published dataset, was used to search the repertoires. TCRdb's own reprocessing of the public reads used fastp at Q25 and MiXCR and kept productive beta chains. Rows merge per CDR3 protein into single entries with the most common DNA and genes. The V and J calls here are based on TCRdb, not the publication. The sample contains about 99,000 distinct CDR3 sequences, approximately 15% of them found a single time. The ten largest clones capture around 2.7% of the sample.

This clonotype originated in a human donor in good health. Material for sequencing was naive CD8+ T cells from blood. The sample's cell subset or site label, decoded: naive T cells, CD45RA high CD27+. The chain employs TRBV5-6 and TRBJ2-1, and 8 bases in between align with TRBD1. The sequenced DNA is TGTGCCAGCAGCTTAGGACAGGGAAATGAGCAGTTCTTC. Its amino acids are CASSLGQGNEQFF.